What follows is one TCR beta chain and its context. What it recognizes is unknown. The sample originates from a study of cytomegalovirus exposure and HLA in healthy donors. Study information: Approximately 180 million T cells yielded about 120 million unique TCR beta sequences, as an earlier analysis found. Study observations and caveats: Among donors in an Asian-associated ancestry cluster, a later analysis reportedly found fewer N-insertions than the roughly 700-donor mean. Specificity for CMV antigens was confirmed in vitro for three of the CMV-associated chains.

Germline V CDR1 and CDR2: SGHTA, FQGTGA. This CDR3 is built from 15 residues. The ends were cut back, 3 bases at V and 2 bases at J, with 10 bases in the middle. The PCR was carried out with 60 Vbeta primers and 13 Jbeta primers. Generated by immunoSEQ multiplex PCR, the TCRdb table keeps only in-frame clones and is missing some. The sample yields under 100,000 clones, around 80% seen once. Sequenced material: PBMCs. This sequence originates from a man aged 25 to 40 in good health and CMV-seronegative. The V and J genes are TRBV7-3 and TRBJ2-2; maybe TRBD2 (6 bases). The CDR3, as DNA: TGTGCCAGCAGCTTGGAGGGAACAAACACCGGGGAGCTGTTTTTT. This translates into CASSLEGTNTGELFF.